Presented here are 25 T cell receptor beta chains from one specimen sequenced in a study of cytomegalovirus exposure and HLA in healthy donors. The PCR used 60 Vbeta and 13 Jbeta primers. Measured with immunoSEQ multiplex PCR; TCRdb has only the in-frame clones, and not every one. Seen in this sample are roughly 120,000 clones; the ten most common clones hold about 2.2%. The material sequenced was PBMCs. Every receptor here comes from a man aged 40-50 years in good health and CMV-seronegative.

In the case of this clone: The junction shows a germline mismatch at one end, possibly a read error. DNA for the CDR3: TGTGCCTGCAGTTCAACTTCTAGCGGGGACTCCTACGAGCAGTACTTC. The encoded protein is CACSSTSSGDSYEQYF. The gene calls are TRBV6-6 and TRBJ2-7, with 9 bases aligning to TRBD2. CDR3 length: 16 residues. Germline lookup yields CDR1 MNHNY and CDR2 SVGAGI (reference sequence).

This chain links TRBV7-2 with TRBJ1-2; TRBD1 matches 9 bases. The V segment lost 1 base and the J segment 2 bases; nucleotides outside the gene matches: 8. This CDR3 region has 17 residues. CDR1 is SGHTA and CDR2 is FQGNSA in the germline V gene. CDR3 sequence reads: CASSLVGGTGPNYGYTF. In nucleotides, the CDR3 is TGTGCCAGCAGCTTAGTTGGGGGGACAGGGCCCAACTATGGCTACACCTTC.

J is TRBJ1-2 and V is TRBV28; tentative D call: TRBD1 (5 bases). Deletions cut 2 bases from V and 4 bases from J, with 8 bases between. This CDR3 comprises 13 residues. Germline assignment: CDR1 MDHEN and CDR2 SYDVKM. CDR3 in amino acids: CASSLPQGYGYTF. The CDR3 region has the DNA TGTGCCAGCAGTTTACCCCAGGGCTATGGCTACACCTTC.

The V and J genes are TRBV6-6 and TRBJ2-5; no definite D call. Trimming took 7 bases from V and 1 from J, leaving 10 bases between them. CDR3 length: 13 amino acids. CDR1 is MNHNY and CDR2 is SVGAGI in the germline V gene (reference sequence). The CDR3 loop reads CASNNVGQETQYF. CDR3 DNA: TGTGCCAGCAATAACGTCGGCCAAGAGACCCAGTACTTC.

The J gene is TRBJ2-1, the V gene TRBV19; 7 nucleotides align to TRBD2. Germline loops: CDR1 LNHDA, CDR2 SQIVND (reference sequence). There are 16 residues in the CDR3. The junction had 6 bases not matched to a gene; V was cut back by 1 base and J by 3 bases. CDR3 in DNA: TGTGCCAGTAGTATAGGGTTAGCGGGCCTCTACAATGAGCAGTTCTTC. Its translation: CASSIGLAGLYNEQFF. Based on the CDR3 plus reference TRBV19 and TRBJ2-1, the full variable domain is DGGITQSPKYLFRKEGQNVTLSCEQNLNHDAMYWYRQDPGQGLRLIYYSQIVNDFQKGDIAEGYSVSREKKESFPLTVTSAQKNPTAFYLCASSIGLAGLYNEQFFGPGTRLTVL.

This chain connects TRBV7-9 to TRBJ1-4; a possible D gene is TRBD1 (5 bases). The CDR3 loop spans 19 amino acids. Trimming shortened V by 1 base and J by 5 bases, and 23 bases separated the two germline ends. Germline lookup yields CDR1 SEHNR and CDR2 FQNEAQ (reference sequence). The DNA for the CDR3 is TGTGCCAGCAGCTTAGGCGCACTCAAAAAAGGACAAGAAAATGAAAAACTGTTTTTT. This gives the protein CASSLGALKKGQENEKLFF.

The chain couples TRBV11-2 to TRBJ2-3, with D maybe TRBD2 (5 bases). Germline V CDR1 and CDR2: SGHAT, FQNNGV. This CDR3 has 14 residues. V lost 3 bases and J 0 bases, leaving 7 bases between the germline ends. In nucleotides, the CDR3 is TGTGCCAGCAGCTTGGCGGGTAGCACAGATACGCAGTATTTT. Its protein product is CASSLAGSTDTQYF. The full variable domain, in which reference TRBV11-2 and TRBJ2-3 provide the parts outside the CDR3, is EAGVAQSPRYKIIEKRQSVAFWCNPISGHATLYWYQQILGQGPKLLIQFQNNGVVDDSQLPKDRFSAERLKGVDSTLKIQPAKLEDSAVYLCASSLAGSTDTQYFGPGTRLTVL.

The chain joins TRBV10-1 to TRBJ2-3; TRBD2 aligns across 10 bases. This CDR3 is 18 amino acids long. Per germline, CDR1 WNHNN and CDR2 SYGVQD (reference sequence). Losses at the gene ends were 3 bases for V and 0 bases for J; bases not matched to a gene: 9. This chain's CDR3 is CASSEEIAGGPSTDTQYF. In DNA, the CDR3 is TGCGCCAGCAGTGAAGAAATAGCGGGAGGCCCTAGCACAGATACGCAGTATTTT.

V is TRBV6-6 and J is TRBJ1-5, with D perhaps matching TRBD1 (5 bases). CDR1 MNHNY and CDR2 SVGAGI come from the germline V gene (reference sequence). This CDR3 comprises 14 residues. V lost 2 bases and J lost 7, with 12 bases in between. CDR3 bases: TGTGCCAGCAGTTACCCGCGGGGGAAACAGCCCCAGCATTTT. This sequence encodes CASSYPRGKQPQHF.

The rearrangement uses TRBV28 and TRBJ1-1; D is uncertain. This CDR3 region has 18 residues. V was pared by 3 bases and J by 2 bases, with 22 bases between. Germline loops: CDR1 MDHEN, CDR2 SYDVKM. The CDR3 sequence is CASSFSRLGVPDNTEAFF. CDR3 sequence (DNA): TGTGCCAGCAGTTTCTCCCGACTCGGCGTACCTGATAACACTGAAGCTTTCTTT.

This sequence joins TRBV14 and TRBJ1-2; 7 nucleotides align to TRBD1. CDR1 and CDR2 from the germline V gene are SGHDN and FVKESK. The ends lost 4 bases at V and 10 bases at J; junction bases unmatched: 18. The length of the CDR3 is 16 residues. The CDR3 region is CASSPPLIDRVPDYTF. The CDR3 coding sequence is TGTGCCAGCAGCCCCCCCTTGATTGACAGGGTCCCTGACTACACCTTC.

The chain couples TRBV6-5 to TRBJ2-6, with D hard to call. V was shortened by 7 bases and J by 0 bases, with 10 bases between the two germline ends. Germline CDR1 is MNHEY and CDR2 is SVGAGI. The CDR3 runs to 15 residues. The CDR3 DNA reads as TGTGCCAGCACCAAACCCAGCTCTGGGGCCAACGTCCTGACTTTC. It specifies CASTKPSSGANVLTF.

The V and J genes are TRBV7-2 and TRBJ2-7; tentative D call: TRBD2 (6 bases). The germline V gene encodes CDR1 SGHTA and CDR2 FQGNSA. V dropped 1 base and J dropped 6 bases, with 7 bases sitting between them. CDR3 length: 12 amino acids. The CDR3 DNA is TGTGCCAGCAGCTTAGGGACTATCGAGCAGTACTTC. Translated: CASSLGTIEQYF.

CDR3 loop: CASSTGSLAGPGDTQYF. The CDR3, as DNA: TGTGCCAGCAGCACGGGGAGCCTAGCGGGGCCGGGGGATACGCAGTATTTT. The chain is built from TRBV5-4 and TRBJ2-3, with 9 bases matching TRBD2. In germline, CDR1 is SGHNT, CDR2 YYREEE (reference sequence). V was pared by 4 bases and J by 6 bases, with 15 bases of the junction left unmatched. The CDR3 covers 17 residues.

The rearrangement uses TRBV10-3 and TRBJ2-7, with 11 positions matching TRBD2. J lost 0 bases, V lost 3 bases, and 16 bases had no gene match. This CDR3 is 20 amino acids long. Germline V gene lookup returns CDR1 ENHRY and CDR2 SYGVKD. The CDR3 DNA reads TGTGCCATCAGTGACCGAAGCAGACTAGCGGGGAGGGGGAACTCCTACGAGCAGTACTTC. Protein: CAISDRSRLAGRGNSYEQYF.

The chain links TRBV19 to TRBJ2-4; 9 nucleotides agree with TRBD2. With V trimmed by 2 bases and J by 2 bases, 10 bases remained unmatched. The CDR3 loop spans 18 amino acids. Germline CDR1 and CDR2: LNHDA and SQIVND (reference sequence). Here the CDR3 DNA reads TGTGCCAGTAGTATATTCCCCCAGCGGGAGGTGACCAAAAACATTCAGTACTTC. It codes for CASSIFPQREVTKNIQYF.

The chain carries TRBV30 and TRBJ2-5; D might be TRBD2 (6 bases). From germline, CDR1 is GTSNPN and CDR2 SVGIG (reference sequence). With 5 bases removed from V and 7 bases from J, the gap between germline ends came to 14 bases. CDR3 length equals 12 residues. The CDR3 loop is CAWLASGGTQYF. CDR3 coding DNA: TGTGCCTGGTTGGCTTCCGGGGGGACCCAGTACTTC.

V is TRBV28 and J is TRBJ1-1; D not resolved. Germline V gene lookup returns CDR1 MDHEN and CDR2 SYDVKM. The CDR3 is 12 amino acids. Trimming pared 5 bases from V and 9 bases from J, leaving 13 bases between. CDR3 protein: CASSRPGFKAFF. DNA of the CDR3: TGTGCCAGCAGTAGGCCGGGGTTTAAAGCTTTCTTT.

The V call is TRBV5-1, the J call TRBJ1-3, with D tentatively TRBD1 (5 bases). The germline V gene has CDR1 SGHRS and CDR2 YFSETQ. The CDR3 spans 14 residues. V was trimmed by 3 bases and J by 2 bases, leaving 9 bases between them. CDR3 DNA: TGCGCCAGCAGCTCCTCGACAGCTGGAAACACCATATATTTT. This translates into CASSSSTAGNTIYF.

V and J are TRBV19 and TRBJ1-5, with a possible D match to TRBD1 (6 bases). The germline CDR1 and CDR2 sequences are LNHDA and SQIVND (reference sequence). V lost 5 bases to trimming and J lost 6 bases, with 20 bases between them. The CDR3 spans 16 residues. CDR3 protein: CASSPLKQGSGQPQHF. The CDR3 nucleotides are TGTGCCAGTAGTCCTCTAAAACAGGGTTCGGGTCAGCCCCAGCATTTT. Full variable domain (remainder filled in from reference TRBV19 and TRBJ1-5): DGGITQSPKYLFRKEGQNVTLSCEQNLNHDAMYWYRQDPGQGLRLIYYSQIVNDFQKGDIAEGYSVSREKKESFPLTVTSAQKNPTAFYLCASSPLKQGSGQPQHFGDGTRLSIL.

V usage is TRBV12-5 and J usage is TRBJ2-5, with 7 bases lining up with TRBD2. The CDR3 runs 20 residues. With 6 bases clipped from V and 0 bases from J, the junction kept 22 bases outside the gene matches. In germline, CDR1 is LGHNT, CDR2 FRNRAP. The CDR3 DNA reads TGTGCTAGTGGGGAACACCAAGTAGACACTAGCGACCTGTACCAAGAGACCCAGTACTTC. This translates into CASGEHQVDTSDLYQETQYF.

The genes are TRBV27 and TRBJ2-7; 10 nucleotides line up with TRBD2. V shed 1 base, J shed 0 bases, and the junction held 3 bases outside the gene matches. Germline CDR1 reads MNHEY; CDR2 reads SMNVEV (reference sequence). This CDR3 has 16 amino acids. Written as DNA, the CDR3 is TGTGCCAGCAGTTTATTTGCTAGCGGGAGCTCCTACGAGCAGTACTTC. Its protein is CASSLFASGSSYEQYF.

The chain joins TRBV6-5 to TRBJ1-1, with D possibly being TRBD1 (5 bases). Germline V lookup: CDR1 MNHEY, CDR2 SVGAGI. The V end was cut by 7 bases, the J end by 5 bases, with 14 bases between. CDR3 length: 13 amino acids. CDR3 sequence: CASNRGIGTEAFF. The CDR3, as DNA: TGTGCCAGCAATCGGGGGATCGGGACTGAAGCTTTCTTT.

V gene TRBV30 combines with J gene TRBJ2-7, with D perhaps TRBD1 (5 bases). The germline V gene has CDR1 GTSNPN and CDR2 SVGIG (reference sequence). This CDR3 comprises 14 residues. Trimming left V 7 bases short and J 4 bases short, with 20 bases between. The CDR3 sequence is CASLRQGRWYEQYF. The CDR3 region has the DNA TGTGCCTCCCTGAGGCAGGGTCGTTGGTACGAGCAGTACTTC.

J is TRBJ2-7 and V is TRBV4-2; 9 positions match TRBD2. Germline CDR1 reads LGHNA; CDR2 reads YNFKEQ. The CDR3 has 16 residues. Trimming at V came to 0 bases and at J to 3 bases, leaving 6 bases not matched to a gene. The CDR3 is CASSQEPLAGLYEQYF. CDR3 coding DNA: TGTGCCAGCAGCCAAGAACCCCTAGCGGGACTCTACGAGCAGTACTTC.